This entry lists 13 T cell receptor beta chains sequenced from one sample in a study of T cells after yellow fever vaccination (dated by TCRdb to about 2019). The library was made by 5' RACE. The reads were generated on an Illumina HiSeq 2500. TCRdb took the public reads, trimmed them with fastp at Q25, ran MiXCR for clone calling and kept in-frame beta chains. Each record represents a unique CDR3 protein, reported with the most common genes and DNA among its rows. Present in this sample are about 330,000 distinct CDR3 sequences, about 7.8% of which were seen just once. Of the sample, 15% to 20% falls within the top ten clones. The meaning of the sample's treatment or condition label: live attenuated yellow fever vaccine strain. Here the sequenced sample was PBMCs, taken about 41 days after the first yellow fever vaccination. Receptor source: a young man who received the YFV17D yellow fever vaccine.

This clonotype was found a few times. This rearrangement joins TRBV7-2 to TRBJ2-1; no definite D call. Trimming took 4 bases from V and 5 from J, leaving 12 bases between them. This CDR3 has 14 residues. Germline loops: CDR1 SGHTA, CDR2 FQGNSA. The CDR3 here is CASSWAAQNNEQFF. Here the CDR3 DNA reads TGTGCCAGCAGCTGGGCGGCCCAAAACAATGAGCAGTTCTTC.

This chain joins TRBV7-2 and TRBJ2-6; D ambiguous. The CDR3 consists of 16 residues. Trimming removed 1 base at V and 0 bases at J, with 7 bases between. CDR1 and CDR2 from the germline V gene are SGHTA and FQGNSA. CDR3 DNA sequence: TGTGCCAGCAGCTTAGGGGCCAACTCTGGGGCCAACGTCCTGACTTTC. This encodes CASSLGANSGANVLTF.

This clonotype occurred a few times. The chain carries TRBV12-3 or TRBV12-4 and TRBJ1-1, with 7 bases fitting TRBD1. V gave up 5 bases and J gave up 4 bases; unmatched junction bases: 4. The length of the CDR3 is 13 residues. The CDR3 here is CASSQTGATEAFF. The CDR3 coding sequence is TGTGCCAGCAGTCAAACAGGGGCCACTGAAGCTTTCTTT.

The chain has TRBV23-1 and TRBJ2-7; 7 bases map to TRBD1. TRBV23-1 falls under the ORF class, with uncertain function. CDR3 length equals 17 residues. V lost 5 bases to trimming and J lost 0 bases; unmatched junction nucleotides: 13. CDR3 in amino acids: CASSMQGVHTRSYEQYV. The CDR3, as DNA: TGCGCCAGCAGTATGCAGGGGGTCCACACTCGCTCCTACGAGCAGTACGTC.

About this clonotype itself: A read error may account for a junction end that differs from germline. The chain carries TRBV5-1 and TRBJ2-2; possible D gene TRBD1, 5 bases. Per germline, CDR1 SGHRS and CDR2 YFSETQ. This CDR3 is built from 12 residues. In DNA form, the CDR3 reads TGCACCAGCAGCTTGGACACCAAGGGGCTGTTTTTT. Its protein is CTSSLDTKGLFF.

Written as DNA, the CDR3 is TGTGCCAGCAGCTTAGGGGACAGGGGGTACCACACAGATACGCAGTATTTT. It codes for CASSLGDRGYHTDTQYF. This chain connects TRBV7-9 to TRBJ2-3, with 11 positions matching TRBD1. Germline values: CDR1 SEHNR, CDR2 FQNEAQ (reference sequence). Losses at the gene ends were 1 base for V and 2 bases for J; bases not matched to a gene: 5. The CDR3 runs 17 residues.

The chain joins TRBV7-9 to TRBJ2-7; 9 nucleotides match TRBD2. Germline assignment: CDR1 SEHNR and CDR2 FQNEAQ (reference sequence). The CDR3 contains 14 residues. The DNA of the CDR3 is TGTGCCAGCTGCTTAGCGGGGGCCAACTACGAGCAGTACGTC. Protein product: CASCLAGANYEQYV.

This clonotype was counted ten times or more. The chain combines TRBV9 with TRBJ2-2; D not certain. Trimming pared 0 bases from V and 3 bases from J, leaving 12 bases between. The CDR3 contains 16 residues. Germline V gene data show CDR1 as SGDLS and CDR2 as YYNGEE. This chain's CDR3 is CASSVATTGHTGELFF. The CDR3 DNA is TGTGCCAGCAGCGTAGCCACCACCGGGCACACCGGGGAGCTGTTTTTT.

Only a few counts were recorded for this clonotype. This chain connects TRBV5-5 to TRBJ2-7; TRBD2 is a possible D gene (6 bases). CDR3 length: 14 residues. The ends were cut back, 4 bases at V and 0 bases at J, with 11 bases in the middle. Germline values: CDR1 SGHKS, CDR2 YYEKEE (reference sequence). CDR3 amino acids: CASSQPGVSYEQYV. CDR3 nucleotide sequence: TGTGCCAGCAGCCAGCCGGGGGTCTCCTACGAGCAGTACGTC.

This clonotype has just a few counts. The rearrangement joins TRBV29-1 to TRBJ2-3; the D gene could be TRBD1 or TRBD2 (5 bases each). CDR3 size: 14 residues. Germline CDR1 is SQVTM and CDR2 is ANQGSEA. V lost 7 bases and J 0 bases, leaving 14 bases between the germline ends. The chain's CDR3 is CSAATWGSTDTQYF. The CDR3 coding sequence is TGCAGCGCCGCCACTTGGGGGAGCACAGATACGCAGTATTTT.

This clonotype was seen a handful of times. The V gene is TRBV4-3, the J gene TRBJ2-3, with TRBD2 matching over 12 bases. This CDR3 contains 16 residues. V gave up 5 bases and J gave up 3 bases; unmatched junction bases: 6. Germline CDR1 is LGHNA and CDR2 is YSLEER. CDR3 region: CASSETSGGYTDTQYF. The CDR3 DNA reads as TGCGCCAGCAGCGAGACTAGCGGGGGCTATACAGATACGCAGTATTTT.

The gene calls are TRBV14 and TRBJ2-4; D gene uncertain. Germline CDR1 reads SGHDN; CDR2 reads FVKESK. V was shortened by 1 base and J by 9 bases, with 4 bases between the two germline ends. The CDR3 spans 11 residues. The chain's CDR3 is CASSQGAIQYF. CDR3 nucleotide sequence: TGTGCCAGCAGCCAAGGAGCCATTCAGTACTTC.

The V gene is TRBV20-1, the J gene TRBJ1-5; D may be TRBD1 (5 bases). V lost 1 base and J 3 bases, leaving 10 bases between the germline ends. There are 14 residues in the CDR3. Per germline, CDR1 DFQATT and CDR2 SNEGSKA (reference sequence). CDR3 sequence: CSARAGAHNQPQHF. As DNA, the CDR3 is TGCAGTGCTAGAGCCGGGGCTCACAATCAGCCCCAGCATTTT.